These T cell receptor beta chains were read from a single sample in a study of regulatory T cells in long-lasting Graves disease. Using its own MiXCR run on the multiplex PCR reads, TCRdb lists one record per CDR3 protein. This table has approximately 380,000 distinct CDR3 sequences, 20% to 25% appearing once. Sequencing was performed on peripheral blood mononuclear cells (PBMCs), taken when the disease was refractory, from a patient treated with antithyroid drugs. Receptors were obtained from a female donor with Graves disease. CDR3s include the opening cysteine and the closing phenylalanine or tryptophan. The D gene is left open where the match is weak. Clone size is given for some rows only: seen once, a few or many times, or a class if the clone is expanded.

j_call clone_size d_call v_call cdr3_aa cdr3_nt
TRBJ2-7 NA NA TRBV5-6 CASSLASGGGEQYF TGTGCCAGCAGCTTGGCTTCAGGGGGAGGTGAGCAGTACTTC
TRBJ2-2 many NA TRBV6-1 CASRSLNTGELFF TGTGCCAGCAGGTCCTTAAACACCGGGGAGCTGTTTTTT
TRBJ1-6 NA NA TRBV7-9 CASSLKAGHSPLHF TGTGCCAGCAGCTTAAAGGCGGGCCATTCACCCCTCCACTTT
TRBJ1-2 few NA TRBV6-2/TRBV6-3 CASSYLVGQGTGYTF TGTGCCAGCAGTTACCTGGTGGGACAAGGGACTGGCTACACCTTC
TRBJ1-1 many NA TRBV28 CASSFSQGNTEAFF TGTGCCAGCAGTTTCTCACAGGGTAACACTGAAGCTTTCTTT
TRBJ1-1 many NA TRBV10-3 CAISGGGLGNTEAFF TGTGCCATCAGTGGGGGGGGGCTCGGGAACACTGAAGCTTTCTTT
TRBJ1-3 many NA TRBV7-2 CASSLGAQARGNTIYF TGTGCCAGCAGCTTAGGGGCGCAGGCCCGTGGAAACACCATATATTTT
TRBJ1-2 many NA TRBV6-1 CATARAIQGGYTF TGTGCCACCGCTCGGGCCATACAGGGAGGCTACACCTTC
TRBJ1-1 many NA TRBV28 CASSLLGHTEAFF TGTGCCAGCAGTTTATTGGGACACACTGAAGCTTTCTTT
TRBJ2-2 many TRBD1 TRBV6-1 CATKRKAGTGVNTGELFF TGTGCCACCAAAAGGAAGGCCGGGACAGGGGTGAACACCGGGGAGCTGTTTTTT
TRBJ1-5 once NA TRBV4-3 CASSQDSSGHGYQPQHF TGCGCCAGCAGCCAAGATTCTTCAGGTCATGGGTATCAGCCCCAGCATTTT
TRBJ2-7 few NA TRBV20-1 CSAEDGNNEQYF TGCAGTGCCGAGGACGGAAACAACGAGCAGTACTTC